The 25 T cell receptor beta chains listed next were all sequenced from one sample in a study of blood T cell repertoires in COVID-19. Libraries were prepared by immunoSEQ multiplex PCR; TCRdb keeps only in-frame clonotypes and omits some of them. The sample has some 44,000 clones, roughly 82% seen once; the top ten hold roughly a quarter. What was sequenced was peripheral blood. These receptors originate from an older woman with acute or convalescent COVID-19.

The rearrangement uses TRBV15 and TRBJ2-4; perhaps TRBD1 as D (5 bases). CDR1 and CDR2 (germline): LNHNV, YYDKDF (reference sequence). The CDR3 has 15 amino acids. Trimming took off 5 bases at V and 7 bases at J, with 18 bases between the two ends. The DNA of the CDR3 is TGTGCCACCAGCTTCGGAGTGGGGCCTAAGAACATTCAGTACTTC. This codes for CATSFGVGPKNIQYF.

This clone occurred once. V and J are TRBV30 and TRBJ2-3, with D unclear. Germline CDR1 is GTSNPN and CDR2 is SVGIG (reference sequence). CDR3 length: 12 residues. V shed 4 bases and J shed 2 bases, with 7 bases lying between them. CDR3 protein: CAWKLVTDTQYF. The CDR3 coding sequence is TGTGCCTGGAAGCTAGTCACAGATACGCAGTATTTT. Combining the CDR3 with reference TRBV30 and TRBJ2-3 gives the whole variable domain SQTIHQWPATLVQPVGSPLSLECTVEGTSNPNLYWYRQAAGRGLQLLFYSVGIGQISSEVPQNLSASRPQDRQFILSSKKLLLSDSGFYLCAWKLVTDTQYFGPGTRLTVL.

This chain connects TRBV4-2 to TRBJ2-3; TRBD2 matches 7 bases. In germline, CDR1 is LGHNA, CDR2 YNFKEQ. With V trimmed by 5 bases and J by 2 bases, 4 bases remained unmatched. The CDR3 contains 14 residues. The CDR3 is CASSEAGVTDTQYF. DNA for the CDR3: TGTGCCAGCAGCGAGGCGGGGGTCACAGATACGCAGTATTTT.

The chain uses TRBV7-2 and TRBJ1-1, with 7 positions matching TRBD1. This CDR3 spans 15 amino acids. Trimming at V came to 5 bases and at J to 1 base, leaving 7 bases not matched to a gene. The germline gives CDR1 SGHTA, CDR2 FQGNSA. The CDR3 DNA sequence: TGTGCCAGCAGCATAACAGGGGTGGGGAACACTGAAGCTTTCTTT. It is translated as CASSITGVGNTEAFF.

The chain couples TRBV10-3 to TRBJ2-3; 9 bases agree with TRBD2. V shed 3 bases and J 4 bases; nucleotides not matched to a gene: 14. Germline values: CDR1 ENHRY, CDR2 SYGVKD. The CDR3 covers 18 residues. The CDR3 protein is CAISEPSRTAGGPDTQYF. CDR3 coding DNA: TGTGCCATCAGTGAACCCAGCCGGACAGCGGGGGGACCAGATACGCAGTATTTT.

This clone was recorded once. The chain is built from TRBV5-8 and TRBJ2-3, with a tentative D call TRBD2 (6 bases). Germline assignment: CDR1 SGHTS and CDR2 YDEGEE. The CDR3 loop spans 13 amino acids. V gave up 5 bases and J gave up 6 bases, with 13 bases separating them. CDR3 amino acids: CASRYTSFDTQYF. In DNA, the CDR3 is TGTGCCAGCAGATACACTAGCTTTGATACGCAGTATTTT.

The genes are TRBV14 and TRBJ2-3; tentative D call: TRBD1 (6 bases). V lost 1 base, J lost 8 bases, and 19 bases lay in between. CDR3 length equals 16 residues. Per germline, CDR1 SGHDN and CDR2 FVKESK. This chain's CDR3 is CASSQVEGVVEFTQYF. Written as DNA, the CDR3 is TGTGCCAGCAGCCAAGTTGAGGGGGTGGTTGAATTTACGCAGTATTTT.

The chain joins TRBV30 to TRBJ1-6; D is unresolved. The CDR3 consists of 12 residues. With 3 bases removed from V and 6 bases from J, the gap between germline ends came to 6 bases. CDR1 is GTSNPN, CDR2 SVGIG, per germline (reference sequence). CDR3 sequence reads: CAWSSFNSPLHF. The CDR3 DNA sequence: TGTGCCTGGAGCAGTTTTAATTCACCCCTCCACTTT.

The rearrangement joins TRBV11-3 to TRBJ2-5; D might be TRBD1 (6 bases). V lost 1 base, J lost 1 base, and 7 bases lay in between. The CDR3 is 14 amino acids. CDR1 is SGHNT, CDR2 YENEEA, per germline. CDR3 sequence (DNA): TGTGCCAGCAGCTTAGGAGGGGGCCAAGAGACCCAGTACTTC. Amino acid sequence: CASSLGGGQETQYF.

This chain uses TRBV10-3 with TRBJ2-2; TRBD2 might be the D (6 bases). CDR1 and CDR2 from the germline V gene are ENHRY and SYGVKD. V shed 3 bases and J shed 5 bases, with 16 bases lying between them. CDR3 length: 16 residues. CDR3: CAISDGVAGRTGELFF. CDR3 coding DNA: TGTGCCATCAGTGATGGGGTCGCGGGGAGAACCGGGGAGCTGTTTTTT.

The CDR3 DNA sequence: TGTGCCAGCAGTGCCAAAATATTGTCGAGGGCGCAGTTCACTGAAGCTTTCTTT. Translation gives CASSAKILSRAQFTEAFF. The rearrangement uses TRBV6-4 and TRBJ1-1; the D is unclear. This CDR3 contains 18 residues. CDR1 MRHNA and CDR2 SNTAGT come from the germline V gene. The germline V and J ends were trimmed by 4 bases and 4 bases, with 25 bases remaining between them.

The chain is built from TRBV4-2 and TRBJ2-2, with TRBD2 matching 10 bases. Per the germline V gene, CDR1 is LGHNA and CDR2 is YNFKEQ. After removal of 1 base from V and 5 bases from J, the junction contained 4 bases not matched to a gene. This CDR3 is built from 16 residues. The CDR3 DNA reads as TGTGCCAGCAGCCAAGGGCTAGCGGGGGTGACCGGGGAGCTGTTTTTT. Protein sequence: CASSQGLAGVTGELFF.

The chain is built from TRBV5-4 and TRBJ2-5, with 7 bases identical to TRBD1. Germline V gene lookup returns CDR1 SGHNT and CDR2 YYREEE (reference sequence). The CDR3 extends over 14 amino acids. Trimming at V came to 4 bases and at J to 4 bases, leaving 7 bases not matched to a gene. The CDR3 spells CASSTRDSGETQYF. The CDR3 coding sequence is TGTGCCAGCAGCACCCGGGACAGCGGAGAGACCCAGTACTTC. Together with reference TRBV5-4 and TRBJ2-5, the CDR3 gives the full variable domain: ETGVTQSPTHLIKTRGQQVTLRCSSQSGHNTVSWYQQALGQGPQFIFQYYREEENGRGNFPPRFSGLQFPNYSSELNVNALELDDSALYLCASSTRDSGETQYFGPGTRLLVL.

The rearrangement links TRBV2 to TRBJ1-6, with D unresolved. Trimming removed 7 bases from V and 9 bases from J, with 13 bases in between. Germline-derived CDR1 and CDR2 are SNHLY and FYNNEI. CDR3 length: 13 amino acids. CDR3 in DNA: TGTGCCAGCAACCCGACTAGCGTTTCACCCCTCCACTTT. Encoded protein: CASNPTSVSPLHF.

The chain joins TRBV7-3 to TRBJ2-3; 8 nucleotides match TRBD2. Germline V gene data show CDR1 as SGHTA and CDR2 as FQGTGA. The CDR3 sequence is 15 residues long. Trimming cost V 2 bases and J 2 bases; bases outside gene matches: 3. CDR3 sequence reads: CASSLSSGPTDTQYF. CDR3 DNA sequence: TGTGCCAGCAGCTTATCTAGCGGGCCCACAGATACGCAGTATTTT.

The chain recombines TRBV4-1 with TRBJ1-1, with 9 bases aligning to TRBD1. From germline, CDR1 is MGHRA and CDR2 YSYEKL. This CDR3 contains 20 residues. The V gene end was trimmed by 2 bases and the J gene end by 0 bases; junction bases not matched to a gene: 16. CDR3 nucleotides: TGCGCCAGCAGCCAAATACAGATAAGGACAGGGGCCGAGATGAACACTGAAGCTTTCTTT. The encoded protein is CASSQIQIRTGAEMNTEAFF.

V is TRBV10-3 and J is TRBJ1-1; D not resolved. V dropped 6 bases and J dropped 8 bases, with 13 bases sitting between them. The CDR3 contains 12 residues. CDR1 is ENHRY and CDR2 is SYGVKD in the germline V gene. CDR3 bases: TGTGCCATCAGGGGAGATTCTCCGGAAGCTTTCTTT. Residues: CAIRGDSPEAFF.

The chain recombines TRBV2 with TRBJ2-3; D is perhaps TRBD2 (5 bases). Looked up from germline, CDR1 is SNHLY and CDR2 is FYNNEI. This CDR3 is built from 13 residues. Between the trimmed V and J ends, which lost 8 bases and 2 bases, there was a span of 11 bases. The CDR3 reads CASGTTNTDTQYF. The CDR3 DNA follows: TGTGCCAGCGGAACGACTAACACAGATACGCAGTATTTT.

The chain is built from TRBV5-6 and TRBJ1-1, with 10 positions matching TRBD1. J gave up 5 bases and V 3 bases, and 4 bases lay outside the gene matches. CDR1 is SGHDT, CDR2 YYEEEE, per germline. The CDR3 has 14 residues. The CDR3 sequence is CASSWGQGNTEAFF. The CDR3 nucleotides are TGTGCCAGCAGCTGGGGACAGGGGAATACTGAAGCTTTCTTT.

The chain is built from TRBV2 and TRBJ2-7; D not resolved. V gave up 3 bases and J gave up 0 bases, with 6 bases separating them. The CDR3 runs to 13 residues. Germline CDR1 is SNHLY and CDR2 is FYNNEI. In nucleotides, the CDR3 is TGTGCCAGCAGTGACCTGTTCTCCTACGAGCAGTACTTC. This codes for CASSDLFSYEQYF.

The rearrangement joins TRBV2 to TRBJ1-2; D remains unclear. Germline V gene lookup returns CDR1 SNHLY and CDR2 FYNNEI. Trimming took off 2 bases at V and 8 bases at J, with 12 bases between the two ends. CDR3 size: 13 residues. In DNA form, the CDR3 reads TGTGCCAGCAGTGAACGAGGGTTGGGGGGCTACACCTTC. It yields the protein CASSERGLGGYTF.

The rearrangement links TRBV18 to TRBJ2-2; 9 bases align to TRBD1. This CDR3 is built from 19 residues. CDR1 KGHSH and CDR2 LQKENI come from the germline V gene. V lost 0 bases and J lost 7; bases outside the gene matches: 15. The CDR3 DNA sequence: TGTGCCAGCTCACCACCAGCCCTTCGGAACAGGGGGCTTGGCGGGGAGCTGTTTTTT. As protein: CASSPPALRNRGLGGELFF.

V is TRBV3-1 (or the pseudogene TRBV3-2) and J is TRBJ2-7; 14 bases line up with TRBD2. The CDR3 extends over 14 amino acids. V trimming: 6 bases; J trimming: 4 bases; junction bases outside the gene matches: 2. Germline V CDR1 and CDR2: LGHDT, YNNKEL (reference sequence). The CDR3 bases are TGTGCCAGCAGTGGGACTAGCGGGGGATACGAGCAGTACTTC. Its translation is CASSGTSGGYEQYF.

The chain employs TRBV9 and TRBJ1-5; no clear D. CDR1 is SGDLS and CDR2 is YYNGEE in the germline V gene. The CDR3 length is 14 residues. The germline V and J ends were trimmed by 4 bases and 4 bases, with 12 bases remaining between them. CDR3 coding DNA: TGTGCCAGCAGCTACGACGGGGAGAATCAGCCCCAGCATTTT. Translation gives CASSYDGENQPQHF.

The chain links TRBV2 to TRBJ1-1, with a tentative D call TRBD1 (5 bases). The CDR3 consists of 13 residues. Germline CDR1 is SNHLY and CDR2 is FYNNEI. V lost 6 bases and J 4 bases, leaving 12 bases between the germline ends. CDR3 region: CASRPAGGTEAFF. CDR3 bases: TGTGCCAGCAGGCCTGCGGGGGGCACTGAAGCTTTCTTT. Complete variable domain (other parts from reference TRBV2 and TRBJ1-1): EPEVTQTPSHQVTQMGQEVILRCVPISNHLYFYWYRQILGQKVEFLVSFYNNEISEKSEIFDDQFSVERPDGSNFTLKIRSTKLEDSAMYFCASRPAGGTEAFFGQGTRLTVV.